The next 21 T cell receptor beta chains were all read from a single sample in a study of shared clonotypes between healthy human individuals. Profiled with immunoSEQ multiplex PCR; TCRdb holds only in-frame clones, not every one. Of approximately 500,000 clones in the sample, 70% to 80% are singletons; the top ten hold 13%. The sample taken for sequencing was PBMCs. These receptors were obtained from a woman in her thirties or forties in good health. Some clones in this sample may be carry-over from other donors' samples.

In its sample, this clone was seen once. This chain uses TRBV5-4 with TRBJ1-4; D ambiguous. The V gene lost 0 bases and the J gene lost 5 bases, with 11 bases spanning the gap. Germline loops: CDR1 SGHNT, CDR2 YYREEE (reference sequence). This CDR3 spans 15 amino acids. The CDR3 bases are TGTGCCAGCAGCTTGGGGGCCAGGTCGAATGAAAAACTGTTTTTT. It yields the protein CASSLGARSNEKLFF.

This rearrangement joins TRBV5-1 to TRBJ1-2, with D possibly matching TRBD1 (6 bases). In germline, CDR1 is SGHRS, CDR2 YFSETQ. This CDR3 region has 14 residues. With 5 bases removed from V and 4 bases from J, the gap between germline ends came to 15 bases. CDR3 DNA: TGCGCCAGCAGTTTGACAGGTTTCTCCTATGGCTACACCTTC. Protein product: CASSLTGFSYGYTF.

V is TRBV7-3 and J is TRBJ2-1; D gene ambiguous. V was cut by 3 bases and J by 10 bases, with 13 bases left in between. This CDR3 is 13 amino acids long. CDR1 and CDR2 from the germline V gene are SGHTA and FQGTGA. The DNA of the CDR3 is TGTGCCAGCAGCTTCCGGGCCGACCGCGAGCAGTTCTTC. Translation: CASSFRADREQFF.

This clone showed up just once. The V call is TRBV7-9, the J call TRBJ1-1, with D possibly TRBD1 on 6 matching bases. The CDR3 has 13 residues. CDR1 and CDR2 from the germline V gene are SEHNR and FQNEAQ (reference sequence). The ends were cut back, 5 bases at V and 2 bases at J, with 9 bases in the middle. CDR3 residues: CASSRQANTEAFF. The DNA for the CDR3 is TGTGCCAGCAGCCGACAGGCAAACACTGAAGCTTTCTTT.

V gene TRBV5-4 combines with J gene TRBJ2-5; D not resolved. From germline, CDR1 is SGHNT and CDR2 YYREEE (reference sequence). The CDR3 is 13 residues long. The V end lost 2 bases, the J end lost 5 bases, and 10 bases lay between the germline ends. CDR3 in amino acids: CASSLWFGETQYF. The DNA of the CDR3 is TGTGCCAGCAGCTTATGGTTCGGGGAGACCCAGTACTTC.

In its sample, this clone was seen a few times. The chain uses TRBV9 and TRBJ1-4; D call uncertain. Trimming pared 1 base from V and 0 bases from J, leaving 4 bases between. The germline gives CDR1 SGDLS, CDR2 YYNGEE. This CDR3 is built from 14 residues. DNA for the CDR3: TGTGCCAGCAGCGTACAGCCAACTAATGAAAAACTGTTTTTT. Its translation is CASSVQPTNEKLFF.

The chain employs TRBV7-8 and TRBJ1-5; TRBD1 aligns across 7 bases. With 5 bases clipped from V and 4 bases from J, the junction kept 5 bases outside the gene matches. The CDR3 contains 14 residues. Per germline, CDR1 SGHVS and CDR2 FQNEAQ. CDR3 amino acids: CASSPQGLNQPQHF. The CDR3 DNA sequence: TGTGCCAGCAGCCCACAGGGGCTTAATCAGCCCCAGCATTTT.

The chain couples TRBV7-3 to TRBJ1-1; TRBD1 aligns across 7 bases. The germline CDR1 and CDR2 sequences are SGHTA and FQGTGA. V lost 3 bases and J lost 11; bases outside the gene matches: 9. The CDR3 totals 13 residues. CDR3 loop: CASSLTGFGMAFF. Here the CDR3 DNA reads TGTGCCAGCAGCTTGACAGGGTTTGGTATGGCTTTCTTT.

This clone was detected a few times. The rearrangement uses TRBV21-1 and TRBJ2-1. TRBV21-1 is termed a pseudogene. The CDR3 sequence is 16 residues long. CDR3 sequence (DNA): TGTGCCAGCAGCACGACAGGCGGGACGCAACTCAATGAGCAGTTCTTC. This translates into CASSTTGGTQLNEQFF.

This clone turned up a few times. The chain has TRBV6-5 and TRBJ1-3, with D possibly matching TRBD1 (5 bases). Trimming removed 6 bases at V and 0 bases at J, with 9 bases between. Germline V lookup: CDR1 MNHEY, CDR2 SVGAGI. The CDR3 runs to 14 residues. This CDR3 reads CASRSDSSGNTIYF. The CDR3 coding sequence is TGTGCCAGCAGATCCGACAGCTCTGGAAACACCATATATTTT.

This chain links TRBV4-1 with TRBJ2-7; 15 bases are a match to TRBD2. The trim removed 1 base at V and 3 bases at J, leaving 10 bases unmatched. Germline loops: CDR1 MGHRA, CDR2 YSYEKL. The CDR3 has 19 amino acids. DNA of the CDR3: TGCGCCAGCAGCCAAGCGCTTGCCGGGACTAGCGGGAGGCACTACGAGCAGTACTTC. It encodes CASSQALAGTSGRHYEQYF.

The V and J genes are TRBV5-1 and TRBJ2-5; a possible D gene is TRBD1 (6 bases). Germline CDR1 and CDR2: SGHRS and YFSETQ. V was clipped by 4 bases and J by 5 bases, with 15 bases between them. The CDR3 totals 14 residues. Written as DNA, the CDR3 is TGCGCCAGCAGCCTCGGGCACAGGGCGGAGACCCAGTACTTC. Translating gives CASSLGHRAETQYF.

This clone was picked up one time. The chain combines TRBV5-1 with TRBJ1-4, with no clear D. Germline CDR1 is SGHRS and CDR2 is YFSETQ. The CDR3 spans 14 residues. Trimming pared 0 bases from V and 8 bases from J, leaving 11 bases between. The CDR3 region has the DNA TGCGCCAGCAGCTTGGTTAGCCCTGTGGAAAAACTGTTTTTT. It encodes CASSLVSPVEKLFF.

The rearrangement uses TRBV27 and TRBJ2-1, with TRBD2 matching 8 bases. CDR1 is MNHEY and CDR2 is SMNVEV in the germline V gene (reference sequence). The junction had 2 bases not matched to a gene; V was cut back by 6 bases and J by 7 bases. The CDR3 spans 12 residues. The CDR3 nucleotides read TGTGCCAGCAGCTCGGGAGGGAATGAGCAGTTCTTC. This encodes CASSSGGNEQFF.

The chain recombines TRBV10-3 with TRBJ2-7; 9 nucleotides agree with TRBD1. Germline loops: CDR1 ENHRY, CDR2 SYGVKD. This CDR3 is 14 amino acids long. V shed 10 bases and J 3 bases; nucleotides not matched to a gene: 10. CDR3 loop: CATLTGTGFYEQYF. CDR3 DNA sequence: TGTGCCACACTAACCGGGACAGGGTTCTACGAGCAGTACTTC.

The J gene is TRBJ1-1, the V gene TRBV5-1; D unclear. Per the germline V gene, CDR1 is SGHRS and CDR2 is YFSETQ. The V end was cut by 4 bases, the J end by 3 bases, with 16 bases between. The CDR3 is 15 amino acids. CDR3 sequence reads: CASSPSSRWDTEAFF. Written as DNA, the CDR3 is TGCGCCAGCAGCCCCTCGTCCCGATGGGACACTGAAGCTTTCTTT.

The J gene is TRBJ1-1, the V gene TRBV7-9; D remains unclear. Germline V CDR1 and CDR2: SEHNR, FQNEAQ (reference sequence). Trimming pared 2 bases from V and 3 bases from J, leaving 7 bases between. The CDR3 covers 13 residues. The CDR3 DNA reads as TGTGCCAGCAGCTTAAGGGCCGACACTGAAGCTTTCTTT. This translates into CASSLRADTEAFF.

This rearrangement joins TRBV5-1 to TRBJ1-2; no clear D. The length of the CDR3 is 14 residues. The germline gives CDR1 SGHRS, CDR2 YFSETQ. V lost 0 bases and J 1 base, leaving 7 bases between the germline ends. The CDR3 loop is CASSLGELNYGYTF. In nucleotides, the CDR3 is TGCGCCAGCAGCTTGGGGGAACTTAACTATGGCTACACCTTC.

J is TRBJ2-1 and V is TRBV30; 8 bases match TRBD1. This CDR3 contains 18 residues. The V segment lost 0 bases and the J segment 3 bases; nucleotides outside the gene matches: 13. The germline V gene encodes CDR1 GTSNPN and CDR2 SVGIG (reference sequence). CDR3 sequence (DNA): TGTGCCTGGAGTGTACGGAGGTCCAGGACAGGGTTCTACAATGAGCAGTTCTTC. Protein product: CAWSVRRSRTGFYNEQFF.

The sample holds one count of this clone. CDR3 loop: CASSEGYGYTF. The CDR3, as DNA: TGTGCCAGCAGTGAAGGGTATGGCTACACCTTC. This chain joins TRBV6-5 and TRBJ1-2; D gene uncertain. This CDR3 is 11 amino acids long. Deletions cut 5 bases from V and 5 bases from J, with 6 bases between. CDR1 and CDR2 (germline): MNHEY, SVGAGI.

The chain links TRBV5-4 to TRBJ1-1; D ambiguous. V was trimmed by 0 bases and J by 3 bases, leaving 9 bases between them. Germline values: CDR1 SGHNT, CDR2 YYREEE (reference sequence). The CDR3 is 14 residues long. As DNA, the CDR3 is TGTGCCAGCAGCTTGGACAGAGCATACACTGAAGCTTTCTTT. Amino acid sequence: CASSLDRAYTEAFF.